This T cell receptor beta chain was identified in a study of cytomegalovirus exposure and HLA in healthy donors. PCR was performed using 60 Vbeta and 13 Jbeta primers. TCRdb keeps only in-frame clones here, not all; method: immunoSEQ multiplex PCR. This table holds roughly 150,000 clones, roughly 80% found once. Trimming cost V 6 bases and J 6 bases, with 27 bases left between them. In germline, CDR1 is SQVTM, CDR2 ANQGSEA. The CDR3 runs 16 residues. The TCR sequence derives from a girl aged 5-17 years in good health and CMV-seropositive. The sample was PBMCs. V is TRBV29-1 and J is TRBJ2-7, with a weak D call TRBD2 (6 bases). CDR3 in amino acids: CSVAGILGREEGEQYF. The CDR3 DNA sequence: TGCAGCGTCGCGGGAATCCTGGGGCGCGAAGAGGGCGAGCAGTACTTC.